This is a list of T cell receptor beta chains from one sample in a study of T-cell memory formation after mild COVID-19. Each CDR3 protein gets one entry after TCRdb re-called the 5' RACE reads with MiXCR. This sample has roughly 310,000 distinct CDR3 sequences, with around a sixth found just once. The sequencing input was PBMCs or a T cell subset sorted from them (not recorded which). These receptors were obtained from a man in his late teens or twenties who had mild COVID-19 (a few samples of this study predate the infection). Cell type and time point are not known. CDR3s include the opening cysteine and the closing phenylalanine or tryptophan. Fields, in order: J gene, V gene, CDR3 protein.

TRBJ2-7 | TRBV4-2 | CASSLDRTSYEQYF
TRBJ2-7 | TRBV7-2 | CASTTGTRYEQYF
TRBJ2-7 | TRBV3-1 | CASTHRPGEYEQYF
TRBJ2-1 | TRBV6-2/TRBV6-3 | CASSYSFRPEQFF
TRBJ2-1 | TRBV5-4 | CASSWGLAGDDNEQFF
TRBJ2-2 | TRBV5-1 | CASSFADPFGELFF
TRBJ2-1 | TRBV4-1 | CASSPYPNGGATYNEQFF
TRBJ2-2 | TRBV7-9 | CASSLTVSPGELFF
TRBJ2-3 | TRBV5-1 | CASSSGQGDSGSNTDTQYF
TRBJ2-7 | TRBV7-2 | CASSGGQGARWEQYF